One sample yielded the 6 T cell receptor beta chains listed below, sequenced in a study of blood T cell repertoires in COVID-19. The assay was immunoSEQ multiplex PCR, and TCRdb's table has in-frame clones only and misses some. The sample holds approximately 90,000 clones, 80% seen once. The specimen sequenced was peripheral blood. The receptors were gathered from an elderly woman with acute or convalescent COVID-19.

The chain employs TRBV19 and TRBJ2-1; 9 nucleotides line up with TRBD1. CDR1 and CDR2 (germline): LNHDA, SQIVND (reference sequence). There are 14 residues in the CDR3. V lost 4 bases and J lost 8; bases outside the gene matches: 6. CDR3 region: CASSRDRDGHEQFF. The CDR3 DNA sequence: TGTGCCAGTAGTAGGGACAGGGATGGGCATGAGCAGTTCTTC.

V usage is TRBV29-1 and J usage is TRBJ1-1; TRBD1 matches at 9 bases. CDR1 is SQVTM, CDR2 ANQGSEA, per germline. The junction had 11 bases not matched to a gene; V was cut back by 7 bases and J by 5 bases. CDR3 length equals 14 residues. In DNA form, the CDR3 reads TGCAGCGGCAGGACAGGGGCTACGACGACTGAAGCTTTCTTT. Protein product: CSGRTGATTTEAFF. The variable domain in full, with the rest retrieved from reference TRBV29-1 and TRBJ1-1, is SAVISQKPSRDICQRGTSLTIQCQVDSQVTMMFWYRQQPGQSLTLIATANQGSEATYESGFVIDKFPISRPNLTFSTLTVSNMSPEDSSIYLCSGRTGATTTEAFFGQGTRLTVV.

This clone was observed a few times. The chain combines TRBV9 with TRBJ2-3; TRBD2 might be the D (6 bases). Germline loops: CDR1 SGDLS, CDR2 YYNGEE. The germline V and J ends were trimmed by 0 bases and 0 bases, with 8 bases remaining between them. The CDR3 extends over 15 amino acids. CDR3 nucleotide sequence: TGTGCCAGCAGCGTAGGGAGGGCCAGCACAGATACGCAGTATTTT. As protein: CASSVGRASTDTQYF.

The genes are TRBV3-1 (or the pseudogene TRBV3-2) and TRBJ1-1; D is possibly TRBD1 (5 bases). Germline V gene lookup returns CDR1 LGHDT and CDR2 YNNKEL (reference sequence). The CDR3 length is 13 residues. Trimming cost V 0 bases and J 6 bases, with 8 bases left between them. The CDR3 reads CASSQDRVPEAFF. Written as DNA, the CDR3 is TGTGCCAGCAGCCAAGACAGGGTACCTGAAGCTTTCTTT.

The V gene is TRBV18, the J gene TRBJ1-1; 10 positions agree with TRBD1. CDR1 is KGHSH and CDR2 is LQKENI in the germline V gene. The CDR3 loop spans 15 amino acids. J lost 5 bases, V lost 6 bases, and 9 bases had no gene match. DNA of the CDR3: TGTGCCAGCTCGGCCGGGACAGGGGTTTGGACTGAAGCTTTCTTT. Protein sequence: CASSAGTGVWTEAFF.

The rearrangement uses TRBV10-2 and TRBJ2-5, with D perhaps matching TRBD1 (7 bases). This CDR3 contains 15 residues. The germline V gene has CDR1 WSHSY and CDR2 SAAADI. Trimming took 6 bases from V and 1 from J, leaving 15 bases between them. DNA of the CDR3: TGCGCCAGCAGCCTCCGACAGGGAGGCCAAGAGACCCAGTACTTC. Protein product: CASSLRQGGQETQYF.